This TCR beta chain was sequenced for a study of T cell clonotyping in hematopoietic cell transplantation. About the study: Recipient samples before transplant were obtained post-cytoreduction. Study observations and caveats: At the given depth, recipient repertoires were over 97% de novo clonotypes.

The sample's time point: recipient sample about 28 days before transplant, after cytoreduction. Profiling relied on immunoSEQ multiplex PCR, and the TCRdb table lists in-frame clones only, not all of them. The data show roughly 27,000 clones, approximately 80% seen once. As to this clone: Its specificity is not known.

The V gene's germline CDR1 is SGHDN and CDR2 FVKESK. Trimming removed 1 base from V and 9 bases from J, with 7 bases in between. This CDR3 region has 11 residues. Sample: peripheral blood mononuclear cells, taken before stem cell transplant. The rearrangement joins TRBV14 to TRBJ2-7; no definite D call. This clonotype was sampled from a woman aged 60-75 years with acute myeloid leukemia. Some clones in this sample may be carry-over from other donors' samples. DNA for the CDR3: TGTGCCAGCAGCCAAGCCCAGACGCAGTACTTC. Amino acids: CASSQAQTQYF.